This T cell receptor beta chain was sequenced in a study of blood T cells in healthy people across ages. Primers used in a second PCR of about 7 to 12 cycles were a sample-barcoded 5' primer and a J-beta primer mix. TCRdb called the 5' RACE reads again in MiXCR, with one record for every CDR3 protein. The data contain 700,000 to 850,000 distinct CDR3 sequences, around half of them singletons. This clonotype has at least ten counts. Its specificity is unknown. Study results and limitations: The study regarded diversity estimates from one million T cells as underestimates. There were more naive CD4+ cells and higher diversity in long-lived donors than in aged donors.

Per germline, CDR1 SQVTM and CDR2 ANQGSEA. J gave up 0 bases and V 8 bases, and 4 bases lay outside the gene matches. CDR3 size: 12 residues. Sequences were obtained from blood. The TCR originated in a man of 80 years or more in good health. The chain has TRBV29-1 and TRBJ2-7; TRBD1 matches 7 bases. In nucleotides, the CDR3 is TGCAGCTCCCGGGACAGCTCCTACGAGCAGTACTTC. It translates to CSSRDSSYEQYF.